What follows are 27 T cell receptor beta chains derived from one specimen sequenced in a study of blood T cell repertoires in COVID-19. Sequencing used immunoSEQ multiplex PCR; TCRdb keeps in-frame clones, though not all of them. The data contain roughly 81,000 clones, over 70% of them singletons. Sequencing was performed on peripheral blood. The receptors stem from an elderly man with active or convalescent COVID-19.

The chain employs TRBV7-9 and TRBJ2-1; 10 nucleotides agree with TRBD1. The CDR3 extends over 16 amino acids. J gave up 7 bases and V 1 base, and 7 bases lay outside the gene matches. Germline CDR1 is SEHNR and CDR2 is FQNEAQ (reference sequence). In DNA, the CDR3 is TGTGCCAGCAGCTTAGACTTGGGACAGGGGAGGAATGAGCAGTTCTTC. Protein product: CASSLDLGQGRNEQFF.

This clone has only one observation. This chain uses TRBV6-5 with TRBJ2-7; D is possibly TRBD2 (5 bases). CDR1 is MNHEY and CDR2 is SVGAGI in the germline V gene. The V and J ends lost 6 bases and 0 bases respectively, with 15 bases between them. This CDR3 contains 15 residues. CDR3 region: CASSPSTGSSYEQYF. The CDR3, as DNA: TGTGCCAGCAGCCCAAGTACGGGAAGCTCCTACGAGCAGTACTTC.

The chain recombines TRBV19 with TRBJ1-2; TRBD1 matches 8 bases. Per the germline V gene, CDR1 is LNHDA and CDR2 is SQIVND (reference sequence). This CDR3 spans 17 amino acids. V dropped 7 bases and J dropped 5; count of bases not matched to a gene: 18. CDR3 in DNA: TGTGCCAGTATCGCTAACAGGGGGGGATTTGGAGTTTATGGCTACACCTTC. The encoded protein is CASIANRGGFGVYGYTF.

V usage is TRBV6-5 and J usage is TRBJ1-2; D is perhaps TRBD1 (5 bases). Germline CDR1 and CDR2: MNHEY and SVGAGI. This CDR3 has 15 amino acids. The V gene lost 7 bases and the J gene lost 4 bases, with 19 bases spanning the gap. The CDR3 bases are TGTGCCAGCAAACCTATTGACAGTGACTCCTATGGCTACACCTTC. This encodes CASKPIDSDSYGYTF.

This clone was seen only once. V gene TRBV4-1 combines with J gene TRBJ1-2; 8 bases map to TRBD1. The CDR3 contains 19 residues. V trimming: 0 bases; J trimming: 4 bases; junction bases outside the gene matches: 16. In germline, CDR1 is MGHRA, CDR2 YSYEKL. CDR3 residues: CASSQEAMPGQGPIYGYTF. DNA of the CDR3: TGCGCCAGCAGCCAAGAAGCGATGCCTGGACAGGGCCCTATCTATGGCTACACCTTC.

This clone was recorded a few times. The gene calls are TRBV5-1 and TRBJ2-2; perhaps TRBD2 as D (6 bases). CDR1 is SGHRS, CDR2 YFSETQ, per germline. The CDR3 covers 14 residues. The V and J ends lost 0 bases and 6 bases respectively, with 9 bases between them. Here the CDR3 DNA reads TGCGCCAGCAGCTTGGGACTAGGGCCCGGGGAGCTGTTTTTT. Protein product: CASSLGLGPGELFF.

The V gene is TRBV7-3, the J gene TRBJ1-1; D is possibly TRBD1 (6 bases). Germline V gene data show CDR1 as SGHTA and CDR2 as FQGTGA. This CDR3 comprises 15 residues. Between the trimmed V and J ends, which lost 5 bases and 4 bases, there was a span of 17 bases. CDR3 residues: CASSAEGDGTTEAFF. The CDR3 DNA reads TGTGCCAGCAGCGCCGAGGGGGATGGGACCACTGAAGCTTTCTTT. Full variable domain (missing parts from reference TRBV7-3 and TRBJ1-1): GAGVSQTPSNKVTEKGKYVELRCDPISGHTALYWYRQSLGQGPEFLIYFQGTGAADDSGLPNDRFFAVRPEGSVSTLKIQRTERGDSAVYLCASSAEGDGTTEAFFGQGTRLTVV.

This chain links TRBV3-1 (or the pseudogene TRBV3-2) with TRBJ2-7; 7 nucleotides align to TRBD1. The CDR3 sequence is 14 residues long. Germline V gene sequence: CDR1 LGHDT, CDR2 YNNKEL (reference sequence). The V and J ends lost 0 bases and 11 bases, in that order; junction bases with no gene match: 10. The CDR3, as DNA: TGTGCCAGCAGCCAAGATAGCCAGGGGGATTCGGAGTACTTC. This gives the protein CASSQDSQGDSEYF.

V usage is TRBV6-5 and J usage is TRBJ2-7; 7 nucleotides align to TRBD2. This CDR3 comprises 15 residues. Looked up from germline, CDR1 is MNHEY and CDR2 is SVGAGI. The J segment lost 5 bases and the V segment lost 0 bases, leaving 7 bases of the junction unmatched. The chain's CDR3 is CASSYSQTSNHEQYF. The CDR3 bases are TGTGCCAGCAGTTACTCGCAGACTAGCAACCACGAGCAGTACTTC.

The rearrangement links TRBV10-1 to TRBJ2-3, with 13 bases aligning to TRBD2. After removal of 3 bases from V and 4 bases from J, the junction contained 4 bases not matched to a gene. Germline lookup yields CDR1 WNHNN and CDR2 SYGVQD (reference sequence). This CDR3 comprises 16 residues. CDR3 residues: CASSETSGRVADTQYF. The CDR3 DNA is TGCGCCAGCAGTGAAACTAGCGGGAGGGTGGCAGATACGCAGTATTTT.

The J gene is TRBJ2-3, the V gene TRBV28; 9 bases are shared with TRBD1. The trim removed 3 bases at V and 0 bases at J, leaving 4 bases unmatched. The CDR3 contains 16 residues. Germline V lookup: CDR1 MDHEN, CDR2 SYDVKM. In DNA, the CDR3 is TGTGCCAGCAGTTTCGGGACAGGGTCTAGCACAGATACGCAGTATTTT. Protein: CASSFGTGSSTDTQYF. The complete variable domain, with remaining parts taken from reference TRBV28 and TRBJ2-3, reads DVKVTQSSRYLVKRTGEKVFLECVQDMDHENMFWYRQDPGLGLRLIYFSYDVKMKEKGDIPEGYSVSREKKERFSLILESASTNQTSMYLCASSFGTGSSTDTQYFGPGTRLTVL.

The CDR3 DNA reads as TGTGCCAGTAATATTCAGGGACAGGGAGGTGAAAAACTGTTTTTT. This gives the protein CASNIQGQGGEKLFF. The rearrangement joins TRBV19 to TRBJ1-4, with TRBD1 identical over 9 bases. The trim removed 7 bases at V and 7 bases at J, leaving 10 bases unmatched. The CDR3 has 15 residues. Germline V gene lookup returns CDR1 LNHDA and CDR2 SQIVND (reference sequence).

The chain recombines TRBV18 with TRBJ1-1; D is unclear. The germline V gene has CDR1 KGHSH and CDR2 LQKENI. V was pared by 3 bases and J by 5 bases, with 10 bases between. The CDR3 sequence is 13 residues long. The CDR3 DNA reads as TGTGCCAGCTCACCGAGGGAATGGACTGAAGCTTTCTTT. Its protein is CASSPREWTEAFF.

CDR3 in amino acids: CASSYTAGGAADTQYF. For the CDR3, the DNA is TGTGCCAGCAGTTACACGGCGGGGGGCGCGGCAGATACGCAGTATTTT. The rearrangement joins TRBV6-2 or TRBV6-3 to TRBJ2-3; 8 bases agree with TRBD2. CDR3 length equals 16 residues. The V gene end was trimmed by 2 bases and the J gene end by 4 bases; junction bases not matched to a gene: 8. The V gene's germline CDR1 is MNHEY and CDR2 SVGEGT.

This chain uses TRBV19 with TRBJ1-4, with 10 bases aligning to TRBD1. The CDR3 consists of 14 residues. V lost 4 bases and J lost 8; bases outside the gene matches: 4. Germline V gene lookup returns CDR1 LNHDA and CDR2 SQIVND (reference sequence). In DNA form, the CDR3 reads TGTGCCAGTAGTAACCGGGACAGGGGAGAAAAACTGTTTTTT. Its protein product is CASSNRDRGEKLFF.

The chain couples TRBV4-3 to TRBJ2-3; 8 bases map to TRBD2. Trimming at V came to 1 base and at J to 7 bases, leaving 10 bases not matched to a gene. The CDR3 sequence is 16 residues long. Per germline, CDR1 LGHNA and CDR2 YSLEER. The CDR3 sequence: CASSQALAGGANTQYF. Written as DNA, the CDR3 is TGCGCCAGCAGCCAAGCTCTAGCGGGTGGGGCAAATACGCAGTATTTT.

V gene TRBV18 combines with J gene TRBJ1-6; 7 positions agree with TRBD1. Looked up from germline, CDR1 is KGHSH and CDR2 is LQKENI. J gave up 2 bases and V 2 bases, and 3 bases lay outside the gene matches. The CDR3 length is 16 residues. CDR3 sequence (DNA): TGTGCCAGCTCACCAAGGACAGGTCCCTATAATTCACCCCTCCACTTT. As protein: CASSPRTGPYNSPLHF.

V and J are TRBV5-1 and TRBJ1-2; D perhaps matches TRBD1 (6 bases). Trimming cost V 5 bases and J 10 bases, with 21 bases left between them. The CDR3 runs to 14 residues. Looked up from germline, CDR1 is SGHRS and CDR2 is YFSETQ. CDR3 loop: CASRPGTGGSPYTF. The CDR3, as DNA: TGCGCCAGCAGGCCCGGTACGGGGGGCTCCCCCTACACCTTC.

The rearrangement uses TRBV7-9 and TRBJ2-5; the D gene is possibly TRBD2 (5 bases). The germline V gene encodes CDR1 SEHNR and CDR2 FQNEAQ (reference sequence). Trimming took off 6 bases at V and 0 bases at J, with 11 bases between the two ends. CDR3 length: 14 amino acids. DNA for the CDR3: TGTGCCAGCAGTTCAAGGGAGTACCAAGAGACCCAGTACTTC. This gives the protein CASSSREYQETQYF.

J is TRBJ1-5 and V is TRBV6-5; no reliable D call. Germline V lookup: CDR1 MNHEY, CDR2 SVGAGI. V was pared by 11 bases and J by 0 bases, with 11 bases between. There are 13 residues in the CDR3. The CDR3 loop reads CAAGRYSNQPQHF. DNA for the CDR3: TGTGCCGCGGGCCGGTATAGCAATCAGCCCCAGCATTTT.

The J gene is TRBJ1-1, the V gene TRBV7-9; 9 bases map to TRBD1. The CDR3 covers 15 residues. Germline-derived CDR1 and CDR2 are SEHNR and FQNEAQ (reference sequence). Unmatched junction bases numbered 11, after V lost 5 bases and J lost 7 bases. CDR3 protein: CASSPNYGTGIEAFF. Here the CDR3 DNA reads TGTGCCAGCAGCCCCAATTACGGGACAGGGATTGAAGCTTTCTTT.

The CDR3 region is CASSPDRGADTQYF. The CDR3 DNA follows: TGCGCCAGCAGTCCGGACAGGGGGGCAGATACGCAGTATTTT. The rearrangement links TRBV10-1 to TRBJ2-3; the match to TRBD1 covers 10 bases. Germline V gives CDR1 WNHNN, CDR2 SYGVQD (reference sequence). V was pared by 5 bases and J by 4 bases, with 3 bases of the junction left unmatched. The CDR3 extends over 14 amino acids.

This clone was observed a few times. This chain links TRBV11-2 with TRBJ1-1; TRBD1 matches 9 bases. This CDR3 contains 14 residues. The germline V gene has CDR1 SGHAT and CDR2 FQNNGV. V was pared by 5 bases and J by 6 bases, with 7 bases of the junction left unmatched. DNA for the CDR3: TGTGCCAGCAGCATGACAGGGGGGAGGCCTGAAGCTTTCTTT. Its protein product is CASSMTGGRPEAFF.

The CDR3 DNA reads TGTGCCAGTAGTTTCGACAGGACTAACTATGGCTACACCTTC. Translation gives CASSFDRTNYGYTF. V gene TRBV19 combines with J gene TRBJ1-2, with a possible D match to TRBD1 (6 bases). Germline assignment: CDR1 LNHDA and CDR2 SQIVND (reference sequence). This CDR3 region has 14 residues. The ends were cut back, 5 bases at V and 0 bases at J, with 10 bases in the middle.

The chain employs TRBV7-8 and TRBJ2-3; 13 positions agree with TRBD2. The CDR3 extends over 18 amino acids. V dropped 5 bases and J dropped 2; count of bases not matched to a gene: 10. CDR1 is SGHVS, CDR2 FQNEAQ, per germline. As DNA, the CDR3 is TGTGCCAGCAGCCGTGGACTAGCGGGGGTTGCTTACACAGATACGCAGTATTTT. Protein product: CASSRGLAGVAYTDTQYF.

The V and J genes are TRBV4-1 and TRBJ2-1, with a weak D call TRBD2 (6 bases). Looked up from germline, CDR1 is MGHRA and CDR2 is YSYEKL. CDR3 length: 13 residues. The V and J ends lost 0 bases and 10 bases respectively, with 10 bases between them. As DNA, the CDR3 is TGCGCCAGCAGCCAAGACCTAGGAGGGGAGCAGTTCTTC. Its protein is CASSQDLGGEQFF.

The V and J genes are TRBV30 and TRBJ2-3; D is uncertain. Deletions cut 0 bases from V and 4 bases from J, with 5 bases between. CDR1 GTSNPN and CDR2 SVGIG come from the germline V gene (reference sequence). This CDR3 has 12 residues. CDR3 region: CAWSVSADTQYF. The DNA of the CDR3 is TGTGCCTGGAGTGTCTCGGCAGATACGCAGTATTTT.